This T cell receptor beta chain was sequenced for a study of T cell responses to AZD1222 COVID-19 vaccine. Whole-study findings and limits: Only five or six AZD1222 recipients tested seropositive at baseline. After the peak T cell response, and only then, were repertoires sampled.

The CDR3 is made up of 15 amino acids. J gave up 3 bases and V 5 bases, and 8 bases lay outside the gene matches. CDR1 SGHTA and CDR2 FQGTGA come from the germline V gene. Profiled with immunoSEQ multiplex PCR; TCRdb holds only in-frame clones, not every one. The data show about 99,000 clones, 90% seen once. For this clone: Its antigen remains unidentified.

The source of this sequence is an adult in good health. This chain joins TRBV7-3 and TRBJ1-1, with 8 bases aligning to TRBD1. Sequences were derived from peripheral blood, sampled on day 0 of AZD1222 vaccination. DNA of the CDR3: TGTGCCAGCAGCCTCGGACAGGGAAGTTACACTGAAGCTTTCTTT. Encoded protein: CASSLGQGSYTEAFF. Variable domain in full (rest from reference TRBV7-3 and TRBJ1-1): GAGVSQTPSNKVTEKGKYVELRCDPISGHTALYWYRQSLGQGPEFLIYFQGTGAADDSGLPNDRFFAVRPEGSVSTLKIQRTERGDSAVYLCASSLGQGSYTEAFFGQGTRLTVV.